The rows below give T cell receptor beta chains drawn from one sample of a study of blood T cells in healthy people across ages. In TCRdb, the 5' RACE reads were re-called with MiXCR into one record per CDR3 protein. The data show 1.8 million or so distinct CDR3 sequences, 30% to 40% seen once. Material for sequencing was blood. These receptors all come from a human donor in good health. CDR3s leave out the opening cysteine and the closing phenylalanine or tryptophan. Fields, in order: J gene, CDR3 length, V gene, CDR3 protein.

j_call: TRBJ1-2; cdr3_length: 12; v_call: TRBV7-2; cdr3_aa: ASSTDLPGGGYT
j_call: TRBJ1-1; cdr3_length: 13; v_call: TRBV7-2; cdr3_aa: ASSLGSGMNAEAF
j_call: TRBJ2-3; cdr3_length: 10; v_call: TRBV29-1; cdr3_aa: SATVVTDTQY
j_call: TRBJ2-3; cdr3_length: 12; v_call: TRBV10-3; cdr3_aa: AISPGGNTDTQY
j_call: TRBJ2-2; cdr3_length: 16; v_call: TRBV20-1; cdr3_aa: SARTGLGDSMNTGELF
j_call: .; cdr3_length: 10; v_call: TRBV11-2; cdr3_aa: ASSRTFYEQY
j_call: TRBJ2-1; cdr3_length: 13; v_call: TRBV28; cdr3_aa: AGSPSGTAYNEQF
j_call: .; cdr3_length: 11; v_call: TRBV28; cdr3_aa: ASSPAPTYEQY
j_call: TRBJ1-1; cdr3_length: 11; v_call: TRBV29-1; cdr3_aa: SVEGIGTERAF
j_call: TRBJ2-7; cdr3_length: 16; v_call: TRBV21-1; cdr3_aa: ASSMVPSGGQDSYEQY
j_call: .; cdr3_length: 12; v_call: TRBV5-1; cdr3_aa: ASSLQGFLYEQY
j_call: TRBJ1-5; cdr3_length: 14; v_call: TRBV7-8; cdr3_aa: ASSLALQSSNQPQH
j_call: TRBJ2-7; cdr3_length: 11; v_call: TRBV24-1; cdr3_aa: ATSVGQGDEQY
j_call: TRBJ1-1; cdr3_length: 13; v_call: TRBV12-3/TRBV12-4; cdr3_aa: ASSQGLVEARGAF
j_call: TRBJ1-1; cdr3_length: 12; v_call: TRBV7-9; cdr3_aa: ASSSYTGLHEAF
j_call: .; cdr3_length: 12; v_call: TRBV25-1; cdr3_aa: ASSLGGPTHEQY
j_call: TRBJ2-7; cdr3_length: 15; v_call: TRBV6-6; cdr3_aa: ASSYNREGSSSYEQY
j_call: TRBJ2-5; cdr3_length: 13; v_call: TRBV7-2; cdr3_aa: ASSQWYTLSETQY
j_call: TRBJ1-2; cdr3_length: 11; v_call: TRBV20-1; cdr3_aa: SARTGDGFGYT
j_call: TRBJ1-4; cdr3_length: 14; v_call: TRBV6-2/TRBV6-3; cdr3_aa: ASSYGTLSTNEKLF
j_call: TRBJ1-6; cdr3_length: 13; v_call: TRBV4-3; cdr3_aa: ASSQDDRDNSPLH
j_call: TRBJ2-1; cdr3_length: 11; v_call: TRBV28; cdr3_aa: ASSPGQVGEQF
j_call: TRBJ2-7; cdr3_length: 12; v_call: TRBV20-1; cdr3_aa: SARDPASGYEQY
j_call: TRBJ2-1; cdr3_length: 14; v_call: TRBV6-4; cdr3_aa: ASSVGETDFYNEQF
j_call: TRBJ2-5; cdr3_length: 12; v_call: TRBV7-2; cdr3_aa: ASSFGTHQETQY